A single sample is the source of the 9 T cell receptor beta chains below, sequenced in a study of blood T cell repertoires in COVID-19 (dated by TCRdb to about 2020). Library method: the immunoSEQ multiplex PCR assay. The table comes from immuneACCESS by way of TCRdb, which keeps in-frame sequences with V and J called. Part of the clones is missing from these tables; in studies checked, under half for an unresolved V gene and the rest for unknown reasons. This sample holds around 270,000 clones; roughly 91% were observed only once. Together, the top ten hold approximately 4.3% of the sample. The sample was peripheral blood. These receptors all stem from a man aged 35-49 years with acute or convalescent COVID-19.

V usage is TRBV20-1 and J usage is TRBJ2-7; D is unclear. This CDR3 comprises 11 residues. Germline V CDR1 and CDR2: DFQATT, SNEGSKA (reference sequence). V gave up 4 bases and J gave up 3 bases, with 7 bases separating them. In nucleotides, the CDR3 is TGCAGTGCTACTGTTAGCTACGAGCAGTACTTC. It encodes CSATVSYEQYF.

The chain combines TRBV27 with TRBJ1-1, with unresolved D. CDR3 size: 13 residues. V gave up 2 bases and J gave up 1 base, with 5 bases separating them. Germline CDR1 reads MNHEY; CDR2 reads SMNVEV (reference sequence). CDR3 loop: CASSLEENTEAFF. CDR3 DNA sequence: TGTGCCAGCAGTTTAGAGGAGAACACTGAAGCTTTCTTT.

The rearrangement uses TRBV5-1 and TRBJ2-3; 14 positions match TRBD2. V was clipped by 5 bases and J by 5 bases; unmatched bases: 10. The germline V gene has CDR1 SGHRS and CDR2 YFSETQ. The CDR3 extends over 17 amino acids. The CDR3 DNA reads as TGCGCCAGCAGGCCGGGACTAGCGGGGGCTTTTTTAGATACGCAGTATTTT. Its translation: CASRPGLAGAFLDTQYF. The whole variable domain, filled in from reference TRBV5-1 and TRBJ2-3, reads KAGVTQTPRYLIKTRGQQVTLSCSPISGHRSVSWYQQTPGQGLQFLFEYFSETQRNKGNFPGRFSGRQFSNSRSEMNVSTLELGDSALYLCASRPGLAGAFLDTQYFGPGTRLTVL.

This clone has just a few counts. This chain uses TRBV5-6 with TRBJ1-6, with 9 nucleotides matching TRBD1. Germline V gives CDR1 SGHDT, CDR2 YYEEEE. V lost 2 bases, J lost 8 bases, and 8 bases stayed unmatched. This CDR3 has 16 residues. The CDR3 region is CASSLPQGAGYSPLHF. As DNA, the CDR3 is TGTGCCAGCAGCTTACCACAGGGGGCCGGTTATTCACCCCTCCACTTT.

The CDR3 region is CASGLAQGANNEQFF. The CDR3 DNA reads as TGTGCTAGTGGTTTGGCCCAGGGGGCTAACAATGAGCAGTTCTTC. The chain couples TRBV12-5 to TRBJ2-1, with 8 bases matching TRBD1. The V gene end was trimmed by 1 base and the J gene end by 5 bases; junction bases not matched to a gene: 4. Germline CDR1 reads LGHNT; CDR2 reads FRNRAP. There are 15 residues in the CDR3.

J is TRBJ1-2 and V is TRBV10-3; 8 bases match TRBD1. Germline V gene sequence: CDR1 ENHRY, CDR2 SYGVKD. The length of the CDR3 is 13 residues. V lost 5 bases and J lost 8; bases outside the gene matches: 7. In DNA, the CDR3 is TGTGCCATCAGTCGACAGGGGAGTTGGGGCTACACCTTC. Amino acid sequence: CAISRQGSWGYTF.

The gene calls are TRBV11-3 and TRBJ2-2; no clear D gene. The V and J ends lost 1 base and 6 bases respectively, with 6 bases between them. The CDR3 extends over 13 amino acids. Germline V gene data show CDR1 as SGHNT and CDR2 as YENEEA. CDR3 in amino acids: CASSLGTAGELFF. The DNA of the CDR3 is TGTGCCAGCAGCTTAGGAACGGCCGGGGAGCTGTTTTTT.

The rearrangement links TRBV2 to TRBJ1-6, with 7 positions matching TRBD1. Germline CDR1 reads SNHLY; CDR2 reads FYNNEI. The CDR3 is 18 residues long. V gave up 5 bases and J gave up 0 bases; unmatched junction bases: 10. Written as DNA, the CDR3 is TGTGCCAGCAGTTTGGGACAGAGCCGTCTCTCCTATAATTCACCCCTCCACTTT. This gives the protein CASSLGQSRLSYNSPLHF.

This clone was observed a handful of times. This sequence joins TRBV11-2 and TRBJ1-1; D might be TRBD1 (6 bases). The V end lost 4 bases, the J end lost 0 bases, and 12 bases lay between the germline ends. Looked up from germline, CDR1 is SGHAT and CDR2 is FQNNGV. CDR3 length equals 15 residues. CDR3 protein: CASSSGVFLNTEAFF. The CDR3 nucleotides are TGTGCCAGCAGCTCAGGGGTCTTTTTGAACACTGAAGCTTTCTTT. Full variable domain (rest looked up from reference TRBV11-2 and TRBJ1-1): EAGVAQSPRYKIIEKRQSVAFWCNPISGHATLYWYQQILGQGPKLLIQFQNNGVVDDSQLPKDRFSAERLKGVDSTLKIQPAKLEDSAVYLCASSSGVFLNTEAFFGQGTRLTVV.